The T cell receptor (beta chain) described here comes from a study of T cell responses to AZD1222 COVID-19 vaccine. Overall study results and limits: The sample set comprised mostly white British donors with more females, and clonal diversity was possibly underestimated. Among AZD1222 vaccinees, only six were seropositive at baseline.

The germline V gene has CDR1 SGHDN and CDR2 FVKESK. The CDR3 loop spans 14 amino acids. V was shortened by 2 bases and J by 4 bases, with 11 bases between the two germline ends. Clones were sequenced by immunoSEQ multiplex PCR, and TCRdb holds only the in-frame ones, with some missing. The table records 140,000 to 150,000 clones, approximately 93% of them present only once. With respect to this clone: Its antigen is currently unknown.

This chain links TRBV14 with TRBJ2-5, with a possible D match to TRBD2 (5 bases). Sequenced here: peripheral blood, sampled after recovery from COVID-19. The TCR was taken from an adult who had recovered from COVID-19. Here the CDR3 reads CASSQPGRGETQYF. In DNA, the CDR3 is TGTGCCAGCAGCCAACCCGGACGGGGAGAGACCCAGTACTTC.